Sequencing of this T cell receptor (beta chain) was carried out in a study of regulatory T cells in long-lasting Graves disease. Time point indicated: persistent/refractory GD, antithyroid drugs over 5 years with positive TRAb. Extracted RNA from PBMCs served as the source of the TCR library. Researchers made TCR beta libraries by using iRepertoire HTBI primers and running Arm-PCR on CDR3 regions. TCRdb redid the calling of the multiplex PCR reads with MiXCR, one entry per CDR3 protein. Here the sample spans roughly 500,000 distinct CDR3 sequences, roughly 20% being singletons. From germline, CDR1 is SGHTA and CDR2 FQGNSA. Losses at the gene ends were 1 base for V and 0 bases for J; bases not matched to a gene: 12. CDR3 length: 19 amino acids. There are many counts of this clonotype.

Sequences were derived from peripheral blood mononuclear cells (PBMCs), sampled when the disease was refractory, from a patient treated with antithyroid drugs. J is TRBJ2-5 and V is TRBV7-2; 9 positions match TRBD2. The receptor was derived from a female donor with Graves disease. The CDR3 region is CASSLVPLAGIGDQETQYF. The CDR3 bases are TGTGCCAGCAGCTTAGTCCCGCTAGCGGGAATCGGAGACCAAGAGACCCAGTACTTC.